Detailed here is one T cell receptor beta chain. What it recognizes is unknown. Each TCR beta cDNA library carried unique molecular identifiers. T cells numbering roughly 1 to 10 million yielded roughly 0.5 million cDNA molecules. Using its own MiXCR run on the PCR reads, TCRdb lists one record per CDR3 protein. The sample lists 750,000 to 950,000 distinct CDR3 sequences; 40% to 55% were seen once. The data derive from a study of post-analysis software for immune sequencing data. Looking at the study overall: Disease courses included relapsing-remitting, secondary progressive and progressive-relapsing multiple sclerosis.

Germline CDR1 reads SGHNT; CDR2 reads YENEEA. V was pared by 1 base and J by 4 bases, with 20 bases between. The CDR3 has 18 residues. Overall study results and limits: Samples from one preparation batch, clustered by F measure, grouped strongly together. Normalized Chao1 diversity was significantly lower in multiple sclerosis patients than in controls. Roughly five TRBV segments were significantly more frequent in patients than in controls. TRBV5-6, TRBV5-1 and TRBV20-1 were among these segments.

Material: blood. The clonotype comes from a girl aged 5 to 17 with multiple sclerosis. The chain uses TRBV11-3 and TRBJ2-1, with D perhaps matching TRBD2 (6 bases). The CDR3 sequence is CASSLAASLGGVYNEQFF. CDR3 sequence (DNA): TGTGCCAGCAGCTTAGCCGCCAGCCTTGGCGGGGTATACAATGAGCAGTTCTTC.